These 20 T cell receptor beta chains originate from one sample sequenced in a study of T cell responses to AZD1222 COVID-19 vaccine. Sequencing was performed with immunoSEQ multiplex PCR; in TCRdb, only in-frame clones are kept and a portion is missing. The data contain roughly 150,000 clones, more than 85% of them singletons. Material: peripheral blood, obtained after recovery from COVID-19. These receptors all stem from an adult who had recovered from COVID-19.

This clone has a single count. The chain recombines TRBV5-4 with TRBJ1-1, with 8 bases identical to TRBD1. The CDR3 runs 14 residues. Germline CDR1 SGHNT, CDR2 YYREEE (reference sequence). V trimming: 2 bases; J trimming: 1 base; junction bases outside the gene matches: 1. The CDR3: CASSFGQGNTEAFF. The CDR3 bases are TGTGCCAGCAGCTTCGGACAGGGGAACACTGAAGCTTTCTTT.

The J gene is TRBJ2-2, the V gene TRBV6-5, with a weak D call TRBD1 (5 bases). The CDR3 consists of 13 residues. The germline gives CDR1 MNHEY, CDR2 SVGAGI. V was clipped by 5 bases and J by 5 bases, with 9 bases between them. CDR3 loop: CASSRTGTGELFF. In nucleotides, the CDR3 is TGTGCCAGCAGTCGTACAGGAACCGGGGAGCTGTTTTTT.

The chain links TRBV7-9 to TRBJ1-2, with D unclear. This CDR3 region has 17 residues. Germline V gene data show CDR1 as SEHNR and CDR2 as FQNEAQ (reference sequence). V was cut by 5 bases and J by 1 base, with 20 bases left in between. CDR3 in DNA: TGTGCCAGCAGCCCCACTCCCCGGTCAGGTCTTAACTATGGCTACACCTTC. Translated, it gives CASSPTPRSGLNYGYTF.

The chain joins TRBV5-6 to TRBJ1-5, with 9 positions matching TRBD1. Germline V lookup: CDR1 SGHDT, CDR2 YYEEEE. The trim removed 4 bases at V and 6 bases at J, leaving 5 bases unmatched. CDR3 length: 14 residues. Here the CDR3 reads CASSETGGGQPQHF. The CDR3 region has the DNA TGTGCCAGCAGCGAGACAGGGGGAGGTCAGCCCCAGCATTTT.

This chain joins TRBV13 and TRBJ1-5; no clear D gene. Germline CDR1 reads PRHDT; CDR2 reads FYEKMQ (reference sequence). Deletions cut 0 bases from V and 5 bases from J, with 8 bases between. The CDR3 covers 14 residues. CDR3 sequence reads: CASSLGVGHQPQHF. CDR3 DNA sequence: TGTGCCAGCAGCTTAGGGGTAGGGCATCAGCCCCAGCATTTT.

The chain links TRBV7-2 to TRBJ1-6; tentatively, D is TRBD1 (5 bases). CDR3 length: 14 residues. Germline CDR1 SGHTA, CDR2 FQGNSA. With 4 bases removed from V and 10 bases from J, the gap between germline ends came to 14 bases. CDR3 coding DNA: TGTGCCAGCAGCTCTCTGGGGCAGTTGTCACCCCTCCACTTT. This translates into CASSSLGQLSPLHF.

The rearrangement uses TRBV12-3 or TRBV12-4 and TRBJ1-5; D uncertain. Between the trimmed V and J ends, which lost 2 bases and 7 bases, there was a span of 9 bases. The CDR3 has 13 amino acids. The CDR3 region has the DNA TGTGCCAGCAGTTTATTCGGAAACCAGCCCCAGCATTTT. Translating it yields CASSLFGNQPQHF.

The V and J genes are TRBV10-3 and TRBJ2-3; 12 bases match TRBD2. Germline values: CDR1 ENHRY, CDR2 SYGVKD. CDR3 size: 17 residues. Trimming removed 2 bases from V and 5 bases from J; junction bases left unmatched: 8. The CDR3 spells CAISEARLAGALDTQYF. The CDR3 region has the DNA TGTGCCATCAGTGAGGCACGACTAGCGGGAGCTTTAGATACGCAGTATTTT.

The chain joins TRBV5-4 to TRBJ2-3, with TRBD1 matching 7 bases. Losses at the gene ends were 5 bases for V and 2 bases for J; bases not matched to a gene: 8. This CDR3 region has 15 residues. Germline CDR1 is SGHNT and CDR2 is YYREEE (reference sequence). As DNA, the CDR3 is TGTGCCAGCAGAAGGGACAGCCTCCCCACAGATACGCAGTATTTT. This codes for CASRRDSLPTDTQYF.

The chain is built from TRBV24-1 and TRBJ1-2; D may be TRBD1 (6 bases). Trimming removed 2 bases at V and 0 bases at J, with 12 bases between. CDR1 KGHDR and CDR2 SFDVKD come from the germline V gene. The CDR3 sequence is 16 residues long. CDR3 loop: CATSDSMDRANYGYTF. CDR3 DNA sequence: TGTGCCACCAGTGATTCGATGGACAGAGCTAACTATGGCTACACCTTC.

CDR3 coding DNA: TGTGCCAGCAGTGAAACTGGGAGGGACACTGAAGCTTTCTTT. Translating it yields CASSETGRDTEAFF. This chain links TRBV6-4 with TRBJ1-1; D gene unclear. Germline V gives CDR1 MRHNA, CDR2 SNTAGT. This CDR3 contains 14 residues. Deletions cut 3 bases from V and 3 bases from J, with 11 bases between.

The V call is TRBV5-1, the J call TRBJ1-1, with 7 bases identical to TRBD1. V trimming: 4 bases; J trimming: 5 bases; junction bases outside the gene matches: 23. The CDR3 runs 19 residues. Germline V gene sequence: CDR1 SGHRS, CDR2 YFSETQ. The DNA of the CDR3 is TGCGCCAGCAGCACCTATACGCTCCGGGACAGCCGAACGTTAACTGAAGCTTTCTTT. This gives the protein CASSTYTLRDSRTLTEAFF.

For the CDR3, the DNA is TGTGCCAGCAGCTTAAGTAGCGGCAATCAGCCCCAGCATTTT. The encoded protein is CASSLSSGNQPQHF. The chain recombines TRBV7-9 with TRBJ1-5; D is ambiguous. V shed 2 bases and J shed 2 bases, with 7 bases lying between them. The length of the CDR3 is 14 residues. CDR1 and CDR2 (germline): SEHNR, FQNEAQ (reference sequence). The variable domain in full, completed from reference TRBV7-9 and TRBJ1-5, reads DTGVSQNPRHKITKRGQNVTFRCDPISEHNRLYWYRQTLGQGPEFLTYFQNEAQLEKSRLLSDRFSAERPKGSFSTLEIQRTEQGDSAMYLCASSLSSGNQPQHFGDGTRLSIL.

V is TRBV6-6 and J is TRBJ1-1; 7 nucleotides match TRBD1. This CDR3 spans 15 amino acids. With V trimmed by 1 base and J by 2 bases, 4 bases remained unmatched. The germline gives CDR1 MNHNY, CDR2 SVGAGI (reference sequence). The CDR3: CASSYWRGRNTEAFF. CDR3 sequence (DNA): TGTGCCAGCAGTTACTGGAGGGGGCGAAACACTGAAGCTTTCTTT.

This sequence joins TRBV5-8 and TRBJ2-7, with a weak D call TRBD1 (7 bases). There are 15 residues in the CDR3. Looked up from germline, CDR1 is SGHTS and CDR2 is YDEGEE. V dropped 0 bases and J dropped 2 bases, with 12 bases sitting between them. The DNA of the CDR3 is TGTGCCAGCAGCTTGGCCGGGGGACAGACCTACGAGCAGTACTTC. Amino acid sequence: CASSLAGGQTYEQYF.

This chain uses TRBV28 with TRBJ2-3, with a possible D match to TRBD2 (5 bases). The V end was cut by 1 base, the J end by 6 bases, with 14 bases between. Germline lookup yields CDR1 MDHEN and CDR2 SYDVKM. The CDR3 runs 15 residues. The CDR3 coding sequence is TGTGCCAGCAGTTTATCCACGGCGGGTAGGGATACGCAGTATTTT. Translation: CASSLSTAGRDTQYF.

The chain couples TRBV18 to TRBJ1-4, with a weak D call TRBD1 (5 bases). The CDR3 runs 15 residues. Trimming removed 2 bases at V and 7 bases at J, with 14 bases between. Germline-derived CDR1 and CDR2 are KGHSH and LQKENI. As DNA, the CDR3 is TGTGCCAGCTCACCAAACAAAGGGGCGGGTGAAAAACTGTTTTTT. Translated, it gives CASSPNKGAGEKLFF.

For the CDR3, the DNA is TGTGCCAGCAGTTTAGGGAGGGGAGATACGCAGTATTTT. This sequence encodes CASSLGRGDTQYF. The chain recombines TRBV27 with TRBJ2-3, with 7 bases aligning to TRBD2. V trimming: 2 bases; J trimming: 5 bases; junction bases outside the gene matches: 1. The V gene's germline CDR1 is MNHEY and CDR2 SMNVEV (reference sequence). The length of the CDR3 is 13 residues.

J is TRBJ2-1 and V is TRBV6-5; D perhaps matches TRBD2 (6 bases). From germline, CDR1 is MNHEY and CDR2 SVGAGI. The length of the CDR3 is 13 residues. Trimming stripped 8 bases from V and 4 bases from J, with 12 bases between. The DNA for the CDR3 is TGTGCCAGCGGGGCGGGGTCTTACAATGAGCAGTTCTTC. Its translation is CASGAGSYNEQFF.

This clone has more than one count but fewer than ten. The chain couples TRBV7-9 to TRBJ1-1, with D uncertain. Germline-derived CDR1 and CDR2 are SEHNR and FQNEAQ (reference sequence). This CDR3 spans 14 amino acids. V was cut by 3 bases and J by 6 bases, with 14 bases left in between. The CDR3 nucleotides read TGTGCCAGCAGCTTCCCAGGTGAGGTCTCTGAAGCTTTCTTT. Protein: CASSFPGEVSEAFF.